Below, 20 T cell receptor beta chains from the same sample are listed, as sequenced in a study of beta chain features in type 1 diabetes. Study outcomes and limitations: Patients with Type 1 diabetes showed moderately but significantly shorter TCRB CDR3s in all four CD4+ subsets.

Sequencing targeted expressed TCRB transcripts, as all isolated RNA had been reverse transcribed. The repertoire was sequenced with immunoSEQ multiplex PCR; TCRdb's copy has only in-frame clones and lacks some. The profile shows around 340,000 clones, roughly 8.8% of them singletons. Which antigens these TCRs recognize remains unknown. The sample was central memory CD4+ T cells from blood. Receptors were obtained from a young man with type 1 diabetes.

The rearrangement uses TRBV6-6 and TRBJ2-7, with no clear D. Germline CDR1 reads MNHNY; CDR2 reads SVGAGI (reference sequence). The CDR3 runs 13 residues. The germline V and J ends were trimmed by 0 bases and 4 bases, with 7 bases remaining between them. CDR3 sequence reads: CASSYSQVYEQYF. As DNA, the CDR3 is TGTGCCAGCAGTTACTCTCAGGTATACGAGCAGTACTTC.

This clone was seen more than once but under ten times. The rearrangement joins TRBV30 to TRBJ2-7, with D tentatively TRBD1 or TRBD2 (5 bases each). V shed 7 bases and J shed 0 bases, with 13 bases lying between them. Germline V gene data show CDR1 as GTSNPN and CDR2 as SVGIG (reference sequence). This CDR3 spans 13 amino acids. The chain's CDR3 is CASTRDGSYEQYF. CDR3 DNA: TGTGCCTCGACTCGGGACGGCTCCTACGAGCAGTACTTC.

There are a few counts of this clone. This rearrangement joins TRBV11-2 to TRBJ2-5, with a possible D match to TRBD1 (6 bases). Between the trimmed V and J ends, which lost 5 bases and 2 bases, there was a span of 15 bases. Germline V lookup: CDR1 SGHAT, CDR2 FQNNGV. There are 15 residues in the CDR3. CDR3 protein: CASSQGHALQETQYF. The CDR3 DNA is TGTGCCAGCAGCCAGGGACACGCACTACAAGAGACCCAGTACTTC.

The chain uses TRBV18 and TRBJ2-4, with 8 bases matching TRBD1. Germline CDR1 is KGHSH and CDR2 is LQKENI. V lost 2 bases to trimming and J lost 4 bases; unmatched junction nucleotides: 4. CDR3 size: 15 residues. Written as DNA, the CDR3 is TGTGCCAGCTCACCAGTAGACAGGGGAAAAAACATTCAGTACTTC. Its translation is CASSPVDRGKNIQYF. Using reference TRBV18 and TRBJ2-4 for the parts outside the CDR3, the full variable domain is NAGVMQNPRHLVRRRGQEARLRCSPMKGHSHVYWYRQLPEEGLKFMVYLQKENIIDESGMPKERFSAEFPKEGPSILRIQQVVRGDSAAYFCASSPVDRGKNIQYFGAGTRLSVL.

In nucleotides, the CDR3 is TGCGCCAGCAGCCAATGGGCAGTAGCAACTAATGAAAAACTGTTTTTT. It is translated as CASSQWAVATNEKLFF. The chain employs TRBV4-3 and TRBJ1-4; D is uncertain. Per the germline V gene, CDR1 is LGHNA and CDR2 is YSLEER. The CDR3 spans 16 residues. V lost 2 bases and J lost 0, with 10 bases in between.

This chain joins TRBV16 and TRBJ1-5, with D uncertain. This CDR3 has 14 residues. V shed 4 bases and J shed 1 base, with 8 bases lying between them. The germline V gene has CDR1 KGHSY and CDR2 FQNENV. CDR3 in DNA: TGTGCCAGCAGCCCGAGGGTGAGCAATCAGCCCCAGCATTTT. It is translated as CASSPRVSNQPQHF.

The V and J genes are TRBV6-6 and TRBJ2-7; a weak D match, TRBD1 (5 bases). Germline CDR1 is MNHNY and CDR2 is SVGAGI (reference sequence). V lost 5 bases and J 3 bases, leaving 14 bases between the germline ends. CDR3 length equals 14 residues. The CDR3 DNA follows: TGTGCCAGCAGTGACCAGGGTCCCCTCTACGAGCAGTACTTC. Its protein is CASSDQGPLYEQYF.

This clone was observed a handful of times. This rearrangement joins TRBV9 to TRBJ2-3, with 7 bases that match TRBD2. This CDR3 has 14 residues. V shed 4 bases and J 6 bases; nucleotides not matched to a gene: 8. Germline lookup yields CDR1 SGDLS and CDR2 YYNGEE. CDR3 sequence (DNA): TGTGCCAGCAGCCCAGGGACTAAACGGGATACGCAGTATTTT. This gives the protein CASSPGTKRDTQYF.

V is TRBV6-6 and J is TRBJ2-5, with D perhaps TRBD1 (6 bases). CDR1 is MNHNY and CDR2 is SVGAGI in the germline V gene (reference sequence). The CDR3 has 12 amino acids. V lost 6 bases and J 7 bases, leaving 12 bases between the germline ends. For the CDR3, the DNA is TGTGCCAGCAGGATGGACAGCGGGACCCAGTACTTC. Residues: CASRMDSGTQYF.

This clone was counted only a few times. The chain uses TRBV11-2 and TRBJ1-3; 7 positions match TRBD1. Germline V gives CDR1 SGHAT, CDR2 FQNNGV. The CDR3 sequence is 16 residues long. Trimming removed 5 bases from V and 0 bases from J; junction bases left unmatched: 7. The CDR3: CASSPDRQRSGNTIYF. The CDR3 bases are TGTGCCAGCAGCCCGGACAGGCAACGCTCTGGAAACACCATATATTTT.

This clone was counted a few times. The chain combines TRBV5-1 with TRBJ2-3, with 11 bases fitting TRBD1. Germline V lookup: CDR1 SGHRS, CDR2 YFSETQ. The CDR3 extends over 14 amino acids. J lost 5 bases, V lost 4 bases, and 3 bases had no gene match. CDR3 bases: TGCGCCAGCAGCGGACAGGGGGCCGGAGATACGCAGTATTTT. Its protein product is CASSGQGAGDTQYF.

This clone came up a few times. The J gene is TRBJ2-1, the V gene TRBV9, with D unclear. Germline CDR1 is SGDLS and CDR2 is YYNGEE. CDR3 length equals 15 residues. Trimming cost V 5 bases and J 8 bases, with 20 bases left between them. DNA for the CDR3: TGTGCCAGCAGTGAGACATACGATGCTTCATATGAGCAGTTCTTC. As protein: CASSETYDASYEQFF.

A few counts support this clone. The chain links TRBV10-2 to TRBJ1-5; 8 bases map to TRBD1. V trimming: 3 bases; J trimming: 5 bases; junction bases outside the gene matches: 0. The CDR3 spans 13 residues. Germline V gives CDR1 WSHSY, CDR2 SAAADI. For the CDR3, the DNA is TGCGCCAGCAGTGAACAGGGGGATCAGCCCCAGCATTTT. Translated, it gives CASSEQGDQPQHF.

The chain combines TRBV7-2 with TRBJ1-2; the D is unclear. Trimming shortened V by 4 bases and J by 8 bases, and 14 bases separated the two germline ends. Germline CDR1 is SGHTA and CDR2 is FQGNSA. The CDR3 is 13 amino acids. CDR3 region: CASSSQTGGGYTF. The CDR3 DNA follows: TGTGCCAGCAGCTCCCAGACGGGCGGAGGCTACACCTTC.

The gene calls are TRBV5-1 and TRBJ2-1; D possibly corresponds to TRBD2 (5 bases). The CDR3 runs to 17 residues. Trimming took off 4 bases at V and 6 bases at J, with 23 bases between the two ends. CDR1 is SGHRS, CDR2 YFSETQ, per germline. CDR3: CASSPDVGSRELNEQFF. CDR3 coding DNA: TGCGCCAGCAGCCCCGACGTTGGGAGTCGCGAACTCAATGAGCAGTTCTTC.

The V and J genes are TRBV9 and TRBJ2-2; D gene uncertain. The CDR3 covers 18 residues. The germline V gene encodes CDR1 SGDLS and CDR2 YYNGEE. Deletions cut 1 base from V and 0 bases from J, with 16 bases between. CDR3 in amino acids: CASSVSPIVDANTGELFF. The DNA of the CDR3 is TGTGCCAGCAGCGTAAGCCCGATAGTAGACGCGAACACCGGGGAGCTGTTTTTT.

This clone came up a few times. The chain recombines TRBV10-3 with TRBJ1-2; unclear D gene. Between the trimmed V and J ends, which lost 2 bases and 5 bases, there was a span of 9 bases. The CDR3 covers 13 residues. Germline V lookup: CDR1 ENHRY, CDR2 SYGVKD. CDR3 sequence (DNA): TGTGCCATCAGTGAGACAAGCGGGTATGGCTACACCTTC. This encodes CAISETSGYGYTF.

The J gene is TRBJ2-3, the V gene TRBV5-1; 8 bases agree with TRBD2. Germline V CDR1 and CDR2: SGHRS, YFSETQ. The length of the CDR3 is 13 residues. V shed 6 bases, J shed 3 bases, and the junction held 3 bases outside the gene matches. CDR3 amino acids: CASKAGGTDTQYF. In DNA, the CDR3 is TGCGCCAGCAAGGCGGGGGGTACAGATACGCAGTATTTT.

V and J are TRBV5-1 and TRBJ2-7; no clear D. There are 14 residues in the CDR3. CDR1 and CDR2 from the germline V gene are SGHRS and YFSETQ. The ends were cut back, 0 bases at V and 3 bases at J, with 10 bases in the middle. CDR3 sequence reads: CASSLAVVSYEQYF. The CDR3 nucleotides read TGCGCCAGCAGCTTGGCCGTTGTCAGCTACGAGCAGTACTTC.

This clone has only a few counts. V and J are TRBV5-4 and TRBJ2-5, with 9 bases that match TRBD2. CDR3 size: 16 residues. Germline V CDR1 and CDR2: SGHNT, YYREEE (reference sequence). V lost 4 bases, J lost 2 bases, and 9 bases stayed unmatched. The CDR3 protein is CASSQGRSGGQETQYF. The CDR3 coding sequence is TGTGCCAGCAGCCAGGGGAGGAGCGGGGGGCAAGAGACCCAGTACTTC.